These T cell receptor beta chains were read from a single sample in a study of cytotoxic CD8 clonotypes in ibrutinib-treated CLL. TCRdb's table, derived via immunoSEQ multiplex PCR, lists solely in-frame clones and lacks some. The sample consists of 250,000 to 350,000 clones, less than 85% of them appearing once. The specimen was PBMCs, collected at disease progression, from a patient treated with ibrutinib. These receptors all stem from a human donor with chronic lymphocytic leukemia. CDR3s include the opening cysteine and the closing phenylalanine or tryptophan. A D gene is named only where the DNA matches it firmly. Where a row states a size, it is once, few, many or the class of an expanded clone; other rows omit it.

d_call: -; j_call: TRBJ1-3; clone_size: -; v_call: TRBV7-2; cdr3_nt: TGTGCCAGCAGCTTAGGGGCACTCTCTGGAAACACCATATATTTT; cdr3_aa: CASSLGALSGNTIYF
d_call: TRBD2; j_call: TRBJ2-1; clone_size: -; v_call: TRBV7-9; cdr3_nt: TGTGCCAGCAGCGAACATGAAGGACTAGGGTCCTACAATGAGCAGTTCTTC; cdr3_aa: CASSEHEGLGSYNEQFF
d_call: TRBD1; j_call: TRBJ2-5; clone_size: -; v_call: TRBV6-1; cdr3_nt: TGTGCCAGCAGCGCGACCGGGACAGGGGGCCAGACCCAGTACTTC; cdr3_aa: CASSATGTGGQTQYF
d_call: -; j_call: TRBJ1-1; clone_size: -; v_call: TRBV7-9; cdr3_nt: TGTGCCAGCAGCTCCATAGCCTTTGCGGGGGTGAACACTGAAGCTTTCTTT; cdr3_aa: CASSSIAFAGVNTEAFF
d_call: TRBD2; j_call: TRBJ2-1; clone_size: -; v_call: TRBV28; cdr3_nt: TGTGCCAGCAGTTTACTACTAGCGGGACGTGCCAATGAGCAGTTCTTC; cdr3_aa: CASSLLLAGRANEQFF
d_call: TRBD2; j_call: TRBJ2-3; clone_size: -; v_call: TRBV4-1; cdr3_nt: TGCGCCAGCAGCCAAGCTTACATGGGCGGGAGGACAGATACGCAGTATTTT; cdr3_aa: CASSQAYMGGRTDTQYF
d_call: TRBD1; j_call: TRBJ2-5; clone_size: -; v_call: TRBV5-5; cdr3_nt: TGTGCCAGCAGAGACTGGACAGGGGAGGAAGAGACCCAGTACTTC; cdr3_aa: CASRDWTGEEETQYF
d_call: -; j_call: TRBJ2-7; clone_size: -; v_call: TRBV6-1; cdr3_nt: TGTGCCAGCAGGTGGCTAGCGTTAGACCCCTACGAGCAGTACTTC; cdr3_aa: CASRWLALDPYEQYF
d_call: -; j_call: TRBJ1-1; clone_size: -; v_call: TRBV7-6; cdr3_nt: TGTGCCAGCAGCTTAGACCTGAACACTGAAGCTTTCTTT; cdr3_aa: CASSLDLNTEAFF
d_call: TRBD2; j_call: TRBJ2-3; clone_size: -; v_call: TRBV5-1; cdr3_nt: TGCGCCAGCAGCTTGACTAGCGGGGGGCTAGACACAGATACGCAGTATTTT; cdr3_aa: CASSLTSGGLDTDTQYF
d_call: -; j_call: TRBJ2-5; clone_size: -; v_call: TRBV5-6; cdr3_nt: TGTGCCAGCAGCGCGCGACAGAGCTTATACCAAGAGACCCAGTACTTC; cdr3_aa: CASSARQSLYQETQYF
d_call: -; j_call: TRBJ2-1; clone_size: -; v_call: TRBV9; cdr3_nt: TGTGCCAGCAGCGTAGTGAGCCTTAGCTCCTACAATGAGCAGTTCTTC; cdr3_aa: CASSVVSLSSYNEQFF
d_call: TRBD1; j_call: TRBJ2-7; clone_size: once; v_call: TRBV5-1; cdr3_nt: TGCGCCAGCAGCTTGGAGGACAGGGGGGTCGACGAGCAGTACTTC; cdr3_aa: CASSLEDRGVDEQYF
d_call: TRBD1; j_call: TRBJ1-5; clone_size: -; v_call: TRBV19; cdr3_nt: TGTGCCAGTAGTTTGCGCCGCGGGACAGGGACCAATCAGCCCCAGCATTTT; cdr3_aa: CASSLRRGTGTNQPQHF
d_call: -; j_call: TRBJ2-7; clone_size: -; v_call: TRBV10-1; cdr3_nt: TGCGCCAGCAGTAACTCTTACGAGCAGTACTTC; cdr3_aa: CASSNSYEQYF
d_call: TRBD1; j_call: TRBJ2-1; clone_size: once; v_call: TRBV6-5; cdr3_nt: TGTGCCAGCAGGGACAGGGTTAATGAGCAGTTCTTC; cdr3_aa: CASRDRVNEQFF
d_call: -; j_call: TRBJ1-5; clone_size: few; v_call: TRBV21-1; cdr3_nt: TGTGCCAGGTGGTGGAGGGCTGGCAATCAGCCCCAGCATTTT; cdr3_aa: CARWWRAGNQPQHF
d_call: -; j_call: TRBJ1-2; clone_size: once; v_call: TRBV10-1; cdr3_nt: TGCGCCAGCAGTGAGTCGCAGGGCGGTGGCTACACCTTC; cdr3_aa: CASSESQGGGYTF
d_call: -; j_call: TRBJ1-1; clone_size: -; v_call: TRBV2; cdr3_nt: TGTGCCAGCAGTTCGGGGGCAGGGCGGAACACTGAAGCTTTCTTT; cdr3_aa: CASSSGAGRNTEAFF
d_call: TRBD1; j_call: TRBJ1-5; clone_size: -; v_call: TRBV4-1; cdr3_nt: TGCGCCAGCAGCCTATACAGGGGACAGCCCCAGCATTTT; cdr3_aa: CASSLYRGQPQHF
d_call: -; j_call: TRBJ2-7; clone_size: -; v_call: TRBV7-9; cdr3_nt: TGTGCCACTGGGAGTAGAGCCTACGAGCAGTACTTC; cdr3_aa: CATGSRAYEQYF
d_call: -; j_call: TRBJ1-4; clone_size: few; v_call: TRBV28; cdr3_nt: TGTGCCAGCAGTTTAGAGTCAGGAGACAATGAAAAACTGTTTTTT; cdr3_aa: CASSLESGDNEKLFF
d_call: TRBD1; j_call: TRBJ2-7; clone_size: -; v_call: TRBV9; cdr3_nt: TGTGCCAGCAGCGTCTGGGGGGACAGGGGGCGTCGGGAGCAGTACTTC; cdr3_aa: CASSVWGDRGRREQYF
d_call: TRBD1; j_call: TRBJ2-7; clone_size: -; v_call: TRBV11-2; cdr3_nt: TGTGCCAGCAGCTTGGGGGGACAGGTTCCCGAGCAGTACTTC; cdr3_aa: CASSLGGQVPEQYF
d_call: -; j_call: TRBJ1-4; clone_size: -; v_call: TRBV11-3; cdr3_nt: TGTGCCAGCAGCTTATCGGAGGGTGAAAAACTGTTTTTT; cdr3_aa: CASSLSEGEKLFF
d_call: -; j_call: TRBJ2-7; clone_size: -; v_call: TRBV18; cdr3_nt: TGTGCCAGCTCCCCGGGGCAGAGCGAGCAGTACTTC; cdr3_aa: CASSPGQSEQYF
d_call: -; j_call: TRBJ2-5; clone_size: -; v_call: TRBV7-2; cdr3_nt: TGTGCCAGCAGCAAGGGACAAGAAGAGACCCAGTACTTC; cdr3_aa: CASSKGQEETQYF
d_call: TRBD1; j_call: TRBJ1-5; clone_size: few; v_call: TRBV19; cdr3_nt: TGTGCCAGTGGGACAGGGGGATTGGGGAGCAATCAGCCCCAGCATTTT; cdr3_aa: CASGTGGLGSNQPQHF
d_call: -; j_call: TRBJ1-1; clone_size: -; v_call: TRBV6-5; cdr3_nt: TGTGCCAGCAGTTACTCCCCGTACAGGGAGAACACTGAAGCTTTCTTT; cdr3_aa: CASSYSPYRENTEAFF
d_call: -; j_call: TRBJ2-1; clone_size: -; v_call: TRBV7-3; cdr3_nt: TGTGCCAGCAGTCTTTCTAGGAGCTCCTACAATGAGCAGTTCTTC; cdr3_aa: CASSLSRSSYNEQFF
d_call: -; j_call: TRBJ2-1; clone_size: -; v_call: TRBV28; cdr3_nt: TGTGCCAGCAGAGCCCCCCCGGGGATGGAGTTCTTC; cdr3_aa: CASRAPPGMEFF
d_call: -; j_call: TRBJ1-2; clone_size: -; v_call: TRBV4-1; cdr3_nt: -; cdr3_aa: CASSQDFLENYGYTF
d_call: TRBD1; j_call: TRBJ1-2; clone_size: -; v_call: TRBV7-9; cdr3_nt: TGTGCCAGCAGCTTCTCAGGGGGCGAGGGCTACACCTTC; cdr3_aa: CASSFSGGEGYTF
d_call: TRBD2; j_call: TRBJ2-3; clone_size: -; v_call: TRBV9; cdr3_nt: TGTGCCAGCAGCGTAGGAGGCGGGAGTGCAGATACGCAGTATTTT; cdr3_aa: CASSVGGGSADTQYF
d_call: TRBD1; j_call: TRBJ2-5; clone_size: -; v_call: TRBV9; cdr3_nt: TGTGCCAGCAGCGTAGCAGACAGGGGGCTGGGAGAGACCCAGTACTTC; cdr3_aa: CASSVADRGLGETQYF
d_call: TRBD2; j_call: TRBJ2-7; clone_size: -; v_call: TRBV6-1; cdr3_nt: TGTGCCAGCAGTGCGAGCGGGGGAGCCCTGGGCGAGCAGTACTTC; cdr3_aa: CASSASGGALGEQYF
d_call: -; j_call: TRBJ2-7; clone_size: -; v_call: TRBV10-1; cdr3_nt: TGCGCCAGCAGTGACCGCCCCTACGAGCAGTACTTC; cdr3_aa: CASSDRPYEQYF
d_call: -; j_call: TRBJ2-1; clone_size: -; v_call: TRBV18; cdr3_nt: TGTGCCAGCTCACCGTATGCGGGGCCCCACAATGAGCAGTTCTTC; cdr3_aa: CASSPYAGPHNEQFF
d_call: TRBD2; j_call: TRBJ2-1; clone_size: -; v_call: TRBV5-4; cdr3_nt: TGTGCCAGCAGCTTGGCTAGGACTAGCGGTGACAATGAGCAGTTCTTC; cdr3_aa: CASSLARTSGDNEQFF
d_call: -; j_call: TRBJ1-4; clone_size: few; v_call: TRBV7-8; cdr3_nt: TGTGCCAGCAGGGCCCAGAATGAAAAACTGTTTTTT; cdr3_aa: CASRAQNEKLFF
d_call: TRBD1; j_call: TRBJ1-2; clone_size: -; v_call: TRBV9; cdr3_nt: TGTGCCAGCAGCCCTCCGACAGGGGACGACTATGGCTACACCTTC; cdr3_aa: CASSPPTGDDYGYTF
d_call: TRBD1; j_call: TRBJ2-1; clone_size: -; v_call: TRBV29-1; cdr3_nt: TGCAGCGTTACGGACAGGGGGTCCTACAATGAGCAGTTCTTC; cdr3_aa: CSVTDRGSYNEQFF
d_call: -; j_call: TRBJ2-7; clone_size: -; v_call: TRBV29-1; cdr3_nt: TGCAGCGTTGAATGGCAGGGCAAGGACGAGCAGTACTTC; cdr3_aa: CSVEWQGKDEQYF
d_call: -; j_call: TRBJ1-5; clone_size: -; v_call: TRBV6-6; cdr3_nt: TGTGCCAGCACGGGGAAGGGTCAGCCCCAGCATTTT; cdr3_aa: CASTGKGQPQHF
d_call: -; j_call: TRBJ2-3; clone_size: -; v_call: TRBV5-1; cdr3_nt: TGCGCCAGCAGCTTGGTCGACACAGATACGCAGTATTTT; cdr3_aa: CASSLVDTDTQYF
d_call: TRBD2; j_call: TRBJ2-1; clone_size: -; v_call: TRBV19; cdr3_nt: TGTGCCAGTAGTATGCTGGTATTGGTCGGGGGACTAGCGGGCAACAATGAGCAGTTCTTC; cdr3_aa: CASSMLVLVGGLAGNNEQFF
d_call: -; j_call: TRBJ2-2; clone_size: -; v_call: TRBV19; cdr3_nt: TGTGCCAGTAGTAACTGGCAATCCTACGCGAACACCGGGGAGCTGTTTTTT; cdr3_aa: CASSNWQSYANTGELFF
d_call: TRBD2; j_call: TRBJ2-1; clone_size: -; v_call: TRBV11-3; cdr3_nt: TGTGCCAGCAGCTTAGATCCTTGGGGCGGGAGTCATGAGCAGTTCTTC; cdr3_aa: CASSLDPWGGSHEQFF